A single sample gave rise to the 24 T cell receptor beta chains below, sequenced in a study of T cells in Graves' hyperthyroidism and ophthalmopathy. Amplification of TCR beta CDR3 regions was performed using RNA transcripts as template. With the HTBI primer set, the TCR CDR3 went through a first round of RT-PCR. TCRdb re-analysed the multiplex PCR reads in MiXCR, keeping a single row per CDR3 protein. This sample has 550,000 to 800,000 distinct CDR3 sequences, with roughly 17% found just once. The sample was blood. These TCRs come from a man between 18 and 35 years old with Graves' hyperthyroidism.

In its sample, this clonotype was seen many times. The CDR3 loop reads CASSTLDTANNEQFF. The CDR3 DNA sequence: TGTGCCAGCAGCACCCTAGATACAGCGAACAATGAGCAGTTCTTC. The chain recombines TRBV2 with TRBJ2-1, with D hard to call. The germline V gene has CDR1 SNHLY and CDR2 FYNNEI. V shed 6 bases and J shed 5 bases, with 17 bases lying between them. The CDR3 loop spans 15 amino acids.

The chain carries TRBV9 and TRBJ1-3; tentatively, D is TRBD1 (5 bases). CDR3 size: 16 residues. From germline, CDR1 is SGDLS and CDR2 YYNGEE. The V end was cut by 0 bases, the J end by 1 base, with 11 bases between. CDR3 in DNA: TGTGCCAGCAGCGTAGGAGACAGCCCATCTGGAAACACCATATATTTT. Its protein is CASSVGDSPSGNTIYF.

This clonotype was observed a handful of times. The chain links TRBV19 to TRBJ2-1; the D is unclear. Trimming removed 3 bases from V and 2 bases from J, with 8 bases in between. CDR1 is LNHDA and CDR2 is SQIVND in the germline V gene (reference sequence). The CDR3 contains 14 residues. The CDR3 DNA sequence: TGTGCCAGTAGTATGTGGGCAGCCTACAATGAGCAGTTCTTC. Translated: CASSMWAAYNEQFF.

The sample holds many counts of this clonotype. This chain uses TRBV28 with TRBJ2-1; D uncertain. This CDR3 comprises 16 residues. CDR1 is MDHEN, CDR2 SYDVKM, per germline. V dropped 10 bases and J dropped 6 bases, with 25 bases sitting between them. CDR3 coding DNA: TGTGCCAACACCCCCCCCGGCTCCCTTCTCAGCAATGAGCAGTTCTTC. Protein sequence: CANTPPGSLLSNEQFF.

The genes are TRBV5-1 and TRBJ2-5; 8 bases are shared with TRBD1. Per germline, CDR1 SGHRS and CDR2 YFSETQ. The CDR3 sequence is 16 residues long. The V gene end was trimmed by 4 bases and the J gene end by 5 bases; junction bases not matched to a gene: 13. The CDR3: CASSPWTGSHAETQYF. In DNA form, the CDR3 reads TGCGCCAGCAGCCCCTGGACAGGGTCCCATGCGGAGACCCAGTACTTC.

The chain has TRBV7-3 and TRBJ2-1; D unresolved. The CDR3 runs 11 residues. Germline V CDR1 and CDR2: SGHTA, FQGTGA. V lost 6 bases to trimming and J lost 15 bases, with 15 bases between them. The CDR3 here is CASSPWLVVFF. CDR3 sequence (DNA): TGTGCCAGCAGTCCTTGGTTAGTGGTGTTCTTC.

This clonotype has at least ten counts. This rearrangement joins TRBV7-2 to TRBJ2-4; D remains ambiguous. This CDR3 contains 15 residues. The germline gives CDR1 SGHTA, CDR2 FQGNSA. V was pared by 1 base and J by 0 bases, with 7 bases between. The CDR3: CASSLGGIAKNIQYF. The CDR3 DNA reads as TGTGCCAGCAGCTTAGGCGGAATAGCCAAAAACATTCAGTACTTC.

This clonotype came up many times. Here the CDR3 reads CASSLELAEHTGELFF. In nucleotides, the CDR3 is TGTGCCAGCAGCTTAGAACTAGCGGAGCACACCGGGGAGCTGTTTTTT. The rearrangement uses TRBV11-1 and TRBJ2-2, with 8 bases identical to TRBD2. Germline CDR1 reads SGHAT; CDR2 reads FQDESV (reference sequence). The length of the CDR3 is 16 residues. After removal of 1 base from V and 3 bases from J, the junction contained 4 bases not matched to a gene.

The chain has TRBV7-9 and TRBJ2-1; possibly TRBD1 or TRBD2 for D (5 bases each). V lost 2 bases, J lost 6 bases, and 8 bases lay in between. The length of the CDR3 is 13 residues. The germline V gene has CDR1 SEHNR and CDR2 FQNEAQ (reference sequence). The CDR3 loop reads CASSLMGVNEQFF. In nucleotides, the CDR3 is TGTGCCAGCAGCTTAATGGGGGTCAATGAGCAGTTCTTC.

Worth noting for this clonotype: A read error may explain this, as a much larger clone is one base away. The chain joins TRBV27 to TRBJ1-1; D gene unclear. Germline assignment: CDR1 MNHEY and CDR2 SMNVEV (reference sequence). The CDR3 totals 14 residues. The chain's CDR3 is CASSNHKNPPEALF. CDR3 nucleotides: TGTGCCAGCAGCAACCACAAGAACCCCCCTGAAGCTTTATTT.

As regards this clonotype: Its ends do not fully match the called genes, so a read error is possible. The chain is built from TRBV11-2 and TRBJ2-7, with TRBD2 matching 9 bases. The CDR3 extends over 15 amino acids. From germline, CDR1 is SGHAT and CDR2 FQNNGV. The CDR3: CASSSAPSGAYEQCF. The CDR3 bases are TGTGCCAGCAGCTCGGCCCCTAGCGGGGCCTACGAGCAGTGCTTC.

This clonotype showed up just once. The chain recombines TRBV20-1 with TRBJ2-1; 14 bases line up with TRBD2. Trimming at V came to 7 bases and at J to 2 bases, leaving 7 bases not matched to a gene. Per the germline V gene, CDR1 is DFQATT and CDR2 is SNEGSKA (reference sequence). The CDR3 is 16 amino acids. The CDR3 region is CSETPGLAGAYNEQFF. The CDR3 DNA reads TGCAGTGAAACTCCGGGACTAGCGGGAGCCTACAATGAGCAGTTCTTC.

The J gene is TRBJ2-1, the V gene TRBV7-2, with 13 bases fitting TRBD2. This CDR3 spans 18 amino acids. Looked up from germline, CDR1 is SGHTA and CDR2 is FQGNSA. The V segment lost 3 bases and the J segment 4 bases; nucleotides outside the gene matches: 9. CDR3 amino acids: CASSFRTSGRVLYNEQFF. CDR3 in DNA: TGTGCCAGCAGCTTCCGGACTAGCGGGAGAGTTCTTTACAATGAGCAGTTCTTC.

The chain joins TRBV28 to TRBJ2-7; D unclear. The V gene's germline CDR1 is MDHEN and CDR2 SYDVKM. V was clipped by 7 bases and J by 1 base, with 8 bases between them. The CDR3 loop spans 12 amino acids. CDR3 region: CASTTASYEQYF. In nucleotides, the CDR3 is TGTGCCAGCACCACAGCTTCCTACGAGCAGTACTTC.

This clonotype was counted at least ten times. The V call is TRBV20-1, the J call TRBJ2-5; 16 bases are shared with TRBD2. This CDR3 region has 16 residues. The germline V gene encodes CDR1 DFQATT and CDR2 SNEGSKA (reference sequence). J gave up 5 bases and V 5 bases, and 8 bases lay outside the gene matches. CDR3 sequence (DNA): TGCAGTGCTGCTGGGACTAGCGGGAGGGCCTGGGAGACCCAGTACTTC. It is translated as CSAAGTSGRAWETQYF.

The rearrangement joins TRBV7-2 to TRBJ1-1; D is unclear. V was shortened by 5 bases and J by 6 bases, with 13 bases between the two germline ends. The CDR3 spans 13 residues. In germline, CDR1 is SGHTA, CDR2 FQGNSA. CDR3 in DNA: TGTGCCAGCAGCCCGACCGCTAGACCTGAAGCTTTCTTT. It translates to CASSPTARPEAFF.

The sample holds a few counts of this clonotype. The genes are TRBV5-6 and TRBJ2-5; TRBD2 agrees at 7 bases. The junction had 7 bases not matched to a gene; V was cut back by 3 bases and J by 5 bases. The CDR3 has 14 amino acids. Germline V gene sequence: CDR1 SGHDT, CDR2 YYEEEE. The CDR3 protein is CASSSYGGGETQYF. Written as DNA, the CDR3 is TGTGCCAGCAGCTCGTACGGGGGAGGGGAGACCCAGTACTTC.

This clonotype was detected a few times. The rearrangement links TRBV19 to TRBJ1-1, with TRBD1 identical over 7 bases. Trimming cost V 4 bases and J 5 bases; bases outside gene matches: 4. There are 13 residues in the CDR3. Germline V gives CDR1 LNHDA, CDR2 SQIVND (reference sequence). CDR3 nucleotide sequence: TGTGCCAGTAGTAAAGGGGGCGGAACTGAAGCTTTCTTT. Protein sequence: CASSKGGGTEAFF.

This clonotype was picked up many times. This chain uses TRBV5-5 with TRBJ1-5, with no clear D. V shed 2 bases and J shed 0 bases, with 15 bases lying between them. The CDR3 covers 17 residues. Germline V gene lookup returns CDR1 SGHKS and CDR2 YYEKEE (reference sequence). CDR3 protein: CASSFTGLGNSNQPQHF. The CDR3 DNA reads TGTGCCAGCAGCTTCACCGGATTGGGGAATAGCAATCAGCCCCAGCATTTT.

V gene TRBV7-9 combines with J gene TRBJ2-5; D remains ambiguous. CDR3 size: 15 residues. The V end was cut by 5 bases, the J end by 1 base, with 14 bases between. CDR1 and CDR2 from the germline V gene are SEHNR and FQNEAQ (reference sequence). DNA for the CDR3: TGTGCCAGCAGCCTTAGTGGCGTCCTCCAAGAGACCCAGTACTTC. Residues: CASSLSGVLQETQYF. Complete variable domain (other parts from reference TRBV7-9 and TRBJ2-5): DTGVSQNPRHKITKRGQNVTFRCDPISEHNRLYWYRQTLGQGPEFLTYFQNEAQLEKSRLLSDRFSAERPKGSFSTLEIQRTEQGDSAMYLCASSLSGVLQETQYFGPGTRLLVL.

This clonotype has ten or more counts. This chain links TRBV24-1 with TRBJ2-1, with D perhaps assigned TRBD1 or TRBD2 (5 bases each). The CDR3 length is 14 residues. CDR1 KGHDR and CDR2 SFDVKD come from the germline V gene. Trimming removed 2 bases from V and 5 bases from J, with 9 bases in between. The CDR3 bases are TGTGCCACCAGTGATTATCGGGACGACAATGAGCAGTTCTTC. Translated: CATSDYRDDNEQFF.

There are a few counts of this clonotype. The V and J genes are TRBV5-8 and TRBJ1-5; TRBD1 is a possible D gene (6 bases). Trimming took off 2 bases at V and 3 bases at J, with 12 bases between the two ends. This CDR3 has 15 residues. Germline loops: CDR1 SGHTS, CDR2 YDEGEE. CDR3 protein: CASSLNRVDNQPQHF. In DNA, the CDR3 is TGTGCCAGCAGCTTAAACAGGGTAGACAATCAGCCCCAGCATTTT.

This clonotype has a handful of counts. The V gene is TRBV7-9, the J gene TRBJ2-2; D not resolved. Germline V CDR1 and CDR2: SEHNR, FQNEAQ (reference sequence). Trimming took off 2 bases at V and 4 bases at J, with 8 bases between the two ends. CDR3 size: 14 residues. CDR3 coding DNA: TGTGCCAGCAGCTTAAAAGGGCCCACCGGGGAGCTGTTTTTT. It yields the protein CASSLKGPTGELFF.

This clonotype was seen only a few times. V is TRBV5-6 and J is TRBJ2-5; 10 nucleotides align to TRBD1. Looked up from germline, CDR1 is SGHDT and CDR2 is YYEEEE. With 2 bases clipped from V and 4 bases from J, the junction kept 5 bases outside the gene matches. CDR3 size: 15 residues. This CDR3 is CASSLATGGSETQYF. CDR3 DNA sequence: TGTGCCAGCAGCTTAGCGACAGGGGGCTCAGAGACCCAGTACTTC.